The 32 T cell receptor beta chains given below trace back to one sample, sequenced in a study of cytomegalovirus exposure and HLA in healthy donors. This PCR relied on a set of 60 Vbeta primers and 13 Jbeta primers. The protocol was immunoSEQ multiplex PCR, while the TCRdb copy is restricted to in-frame clones and leaves out a portion. This table holds 170,000 or so clones, about three quarters found once. Sequencing was done on a sample of PBMCs. The receptors stem from a woman in her forties or fifties in good health and CMV-seropositive.

V is TRBV5-8 and J is TRBJ1-1, with D uncertain. Germline values: CDR1 SGHTS, CDR2 YDEGEE. The CDR3 has 13 amino acids. The V end was cut by 4 bases, the J end by 4 bases, with 11 bases between. Written as DNA, the CDR3 is TGTGCCAGCAGCCAGGCTCGGGGCACTGAAGCTTTCTTT. This sequence encodes CASSQARGTEAFF.

This clone was counted a few times. The chain employs TRBV6-5 and TRBJ2-1; 7 bases are shared with TRBD2. Germline CDR1 is MNHEY and CDR2 is SVGAGI. The length of the CDR3 is 14 residues. The V and J ends lost 5 bases and 3 bases, in that order; junction bases with no gene match: 4. CDR3 sequence: CASSPGGDYNEQFF. Here the CDR3 DNA reads TGTGCCAGCAGTCCTGGGGGGGACTACAATGAGCAGTTCTTC.

The gene calls are TRBV19 and TRBJ2-1; 10 bases align to TRBD1. The germline V gene has CDR1 LNHDA and CDR2 SQIVND (reference sequence). Germline trimming cut 5 bases from V and 9 bases from J; bases unmatched to any gene: 13. The CDR3 covers 16 residues. The CDR3 loop is CASSLHRDRGAPEQFF. In nucleotides, the CDR3 is TGTGCCAGTAGTCTGCACCGGGACAGGGGCGCACCTGAGCAGTTCTTC.

The chain is built from TRBV30 and TRBJ1-1; 8 bases line up with TRBD1. CDR1 is GTSNPN and CDR2 is SVGIG in the germline V gene (reference sequence). With V trimmed by 7 bases and J by 1 base, 8 bases remained unmatched. The CDR3 is 14 residues long. CDR3 bases: TGTGCCTACCAGGGGGCTCTTAGGAACACTGAAGCTTTCTTT. Translation gives CAYQGALRNTEAFF.

The chain uses TRBV2 and TRBJ1-1; no clear D gene. The CDR3 loop spans 18 amino acids. CDR1 is SNHLY, CDR2 FYNNEI, per germline. V lost 7 bases, J lost 3 bases, and 27 bases lay in between. The CDR3 reads CASMTTLLPRRTDTEAFF. The CDR3 coding sequence is TGTGCCAGCATGACTACACTCCTCCCGCGGAGAACGGACACTGAAGCTTTCTTT.

The rearrangement joins TRBV18 to TRBJ2-7, with D tentatively TRBD2 (5 bases). The length of the CDR3 is 15 residues. The V end lost 2 bases, the J end lost 0 bases, and 11 bases lay between the germline ends. In germline, CDR1 is KGHSH, CDR2 LQKENI. DNA for the CDR3: TGTGCCAGCTCACCATGGACGGGGAGCTCCTACGAGCAGTACTTC. As protein: CASSPWTGSSYEQYF.

The genes are TRBV6-6 and TRBJ1-2; tentative D call: TRBD1 (5 bases). There are 16 residues in the CDR3. CDR1 and CDR2 from the germline V gene are MNHNY and SVGAGI (reference sequence). Trimming shortened V by 0 bases and J by 4 bases, and 15 bases separated the two germline ends. The CDR3 bases are TGTGCCAGCAGTTACTCAAAGGACGTGGGGGGCTATGGCTACACCTTC. It yields the protein CASSYSKDVGGYGYTF.

This sequence joins TRBV28 and TRBJ2-7; TRBD1 matches 8 bases. The junction had 11 bases not matched to a gene; V was cut back by 7 bases and J by 3 bases. Germline V gives CDR1 MDHEN, CDR2 SYDVKM. This CDR3 has 15 residues. CDR3 protein: CASNIQGVGVYEQYF. The DNA for the CDR3 is TGTGCCAGCAATATACAGGGGGTTGGTGTCTACGAGCAGTACTTC.

The chain has TRBV28 and TRBJ1-1; possible D gene TRBD1, 5 bases. Trimming cost V 7 bases and J 2 bases, with 14 bases left between them. In germline, CDR1 is MDHEN, CDR2 SYDVKM. This CDR3 is built from 14 residues. The CDR3 sequence: CASTRGGVNTEAFF. The CDR3, as DNA: TGTGCCAGCACACGGGGGGGGGTTAACACTGAAGCTTTCTTT.

The sample holds a few counts of this clone. V usage is TRBV29-1 and J usage is TRBJ2-3, with D perhaps matching TRBD2 (5 bases). The CDR3 loop spans 12 amino acids. Germline CDR1 is SQVTM and CDR2 is ANQGSEA. Trimming took off 3 bases at V and 4 bases at J, with 8 bases between the two ends. The CDR3 is CSVEAGADTQYF. The CDR3 DNA follows: TGCAGCGTTGAGGCGGGCGCAGATACGCAGTATTTT.

V gene TRBV2 combines with J gene TRBJ2-2; D is unclear. V lost 1 base, J lost 0 bases, and 9 bases lay in between. Germline V gene lookup returns CDR1 SNHLY and CDR2 FYNNEI. This CDR3 is built from 16 residues. CDR3 bases: TGTGCCAGCAGTGAAGTGAGTGTGACGAACACCGGGGAGCTGTTTTTT. Translated: CASSEVSVTNTGELFF.

V gene TRBV9 combines with J gene TRBJ2-3, with a possible D match to TRBD2 (5 bases). Trimming removed 0 bases at V and 0 bases at J, with 8 bases between. The CDR3 is 15 amino acids. In germline, CDR1 is SGDLS, CDR2 YYNGEE. The CDR3 DNA reads TGTGCCAGCAGCGTAGGGGCGGGTAGCACAGATACGCAGTATTTT. As protein: CASSVGAGSTDTQYF. The full variable domain, completed using reference TRBV9 and TRBJ2-3, is DSGVTQTPKHLITATGQRVTLRCSPRSGDLSVYWYQQSLDQGLQFLIQYYNGEERAKGNILERFSAQQFPDLHSELNLSSLELGDSALYFCASSVGAGSTDTQYFGPGTRLTVL.

J is TRBJ2-7 and V is TRBV29-1; D is unclear. The CDR3 is 14 amino acids. Germline V gene sequence: CDR1 SQVTM, CDR2 ANQGSEA. V lost 4 bases and J 3 bases, leaving 16 bases between the germline ends. The CDR3 spells CSVGQSQSFYEQYF. DNA for the CDR3: TGCAGCGTTGGCCAATCTCAGTCCTTCTACGAGCAGTACTTC.

The rearrangement joins TRBV29-1 to TRBJ2-6; 7 bases are shared with TRBD2. The V gene end was trimmed by 7 bases and the J gene end by 1 base; junction bases not matched to a gene: 16. From germline, CDR1 is SQVTM and CDR2 ANQGSEA. This CDR3 has 18 amino acids. CDR3 sequence: CSAGEGRREDSGANVLTF. Written as DNA, the CDR3 is TGCAGCGCCGGGGAGGGCCGCAGGGAAGATTCTGGGGCCAACGTCCTGACTTTC.

The rearrangement uses TRBV4-3 and TRBJ2-3, with D hard to call. V lost 0 bases and J lost 2, with 9 bases in between. The V gene's germline CDR1 is LGHNA and CDR2 YSLEER. CDR3 length: 15 residues. The DNA for the CDR3 is TGCGCCAGCAGCCAAGATCTGGGCACCACAGATACGCAGTATTTT. This translates into CASSQDLGTTDTQYF.

The rearrangement uses TRBV11-1 and TRBJ2-4; D unclear. CDR3 length: 15 residues. V shed 3 bases and J shed 3 bases, with 12 bases lying between them. Germline V gives CDR1 SGHAT, CDR2 FQDESV (reference sequence). The chain's CDR3 is CASSLDRGNKNIQYF. The CDR3 DNA follows: TGTGCCAGCAGCTTGGATAGAGGAAACAAAAACATTCAGTACTTC. Combining the CDR3 with reference TRBV11-1 and TRBJ2-4 gives the whole variable domain EAEVAQSPRYKITEKSQAVAFWCDPISGHATLYWYRQILGQGPELLVQFQDESVVDDSQLPKDRFSAERLKGVDSTLKIQPAELGDSAMYLCASSLDRGNKNIQYFGAGTRLSVL.

The table lists this clone with a count of one. One junction end does not reproduce the germline sequence, and a read error may be involved. Here the CDR3 reads CASGAFSGANGLTF. Here the CDR3 DNA reads TGTGCCAGCGGCGCCTTCTCTGGGGCCAACGGCCTGACTTTC. The genes are TRBV7-2 and TRBJ2-6; weak D call: TRBD1 (5 bases). The germline V gene encodes CDR1 SGHTA and CDR2 FQGNSA. The length of the CDR3 is 14 residues.

V usage is TRBV4-3 and J usage is TRBJ2-2, with 7 bases lining up with TRBD1. The CDR3 is 18 amino acids. After removal of 2 bases from V and 2 bases from J, the junction contained 11 bases not matched to a gene. Germline V lookup: CDR1 LGHNA, CDR2 YSLEER. CDR3 region: CASSQKPRGLQNTGELFF. CDR3 DNA sequence: TGCGCCAGCAGCCAAAAGCCTAGGGGGCTACAAAACACCGGGGAGCTGTTTTTT.

J is TRBJ1-2 and V is TRBV28, with no clear D. Germline CDR1 is MDHEN and CDR2 is SYDVKM. The CDR3 is 13 amino acids. V lost 5 bases to trimming and J lost 5 bases, with 12 bases between them. CDR3: CASSPPQRYGYTF. For the CDR3, the DNA is TGTGCCAGCAGTCCGCCTCAGAGGTATGGCTACACCTTC.

The chain recombines TRBV11-2 with TRBJ2-2, with D possibly matching TRBD2 (5 bases). CDR1 and CDR2 (germline): SGHAT, FQNNGV. The V end lost 2 bases, the J end lost 6 bases, and 13 bases lay between the germline ends. The CDR3 consists of 15 residues. The CDR3 nucleotides read TGTGCCAGCAGCTTATATGCCGGGGTGGCCGGGGAGCTGTTTTTT. It codes for CASSLYAGVAGELFF.

The J gene is TRBJ2-2, the V gene TRBV7-9; D ambiguous. The germline CDR1 and CDR2 sequences are SEHNR and FQNEAQ (reference sequence). The V end was cut by 10 bases, the J end by 1 base, with 13 bases between. This CDR3 is 14 amino acids long. CDR3 DNA sequence: TGTGCCACCCTAGAGAAGTTGAACACCGGGGAGCTGTTTTTT. It translates to CATLEKLNTGELFF.

The chain employs TRBV5-6 and TRBJ1-1; 11 nucleotides match TRBD1. Germline CDR1 reads SGHDT; CDR2 reads YYEEEE. Unmatched junction bases numbered 2, after V lost 6 bases and J lost 4 bases. The CDR3 totals 13 residues. The CDR3 bases are TGTGCCAGCACCGGGACAGGGGGCACTGAAGCTTTCTTT. This codes for CASTGTGGTEAFF.

The V and J genes are TRBV30 and TRBJ1-1, with a possible D match to TRBD1 (6 bases). The CDR3 is 14 amino acids. Per the germline V gene, CDR1 is GTSNPN and CDR2 is SVGIG (reference sequence). Between the trimmed V and J ends, which lost 4 bases and 0 bases, there was a span of 12 bases. As DNA, the CDR3 is TGTGCCTGGAACGATGACAGGCTGAACACTGAAGCTTTCTTT. Its translation: CAWNDDRLNTEAFF.

V gene TRBV29-1 combines with J gene TRBJ2-1; 9 positions agree with TRBD1. CDR1 is SQVTM and CDR2 is ANQGSEA in the germline V gene. J lost 7 bases, V lost 6 bases, and 4 bases had no gene match. The CDR3 length is 12 residues. The DNA for the CDR3 is TGCAGCGTGGGACAGGGTGGGAATGAGCAGTTCTTC. Protein: CSVGQGGNEQFF.

A single count supports this clone. The chain joins TRBV6-7 to TRBJ2-7; D not resolved. TRBV6-7 is known as an ORF, though its function is uncertain. The CDR3 loop spans 16 amino acids. Trimming shortened V by 6 bases and J by 0 bases, and 18 bases separated the two germline ends. The CDR3 DNA is TGTGCCAGCAGGTACCCTGTGGGCAGCAGCTCCTACGAGCAGTACTTC. Encoded protein: CASRYPVGSSSYEQYF.

The chain employs TRBV7-6 and TRBJ2-2; 7 bases map to TRBD1. Trimming cost V 5 bases and J 7 bases; bases outside gene matches: 4. This CDR3 is 13 amino acids long. Per the germline V gene, CDR1 is SGHVS and CDR2 is FNYEAQ. The CDR3 loop reads CASSSRGHGELFF. The CDR3 region has the DNA TGTGCCAGCAGCAGTAGGGGGCACGGGGAGCTGTTTTTT.

The chain has TRBV7-2 and TRBJ2-7, with TRBD2 matching 7 bases. V shed 2 bases and J 1 base; nucleotides not matched to a gene: 5. The CDR3 extends over 15 amino acids. The V gene's germline CDR1 is SGHTA and CDR2 FQGNSA. The CDR3 coding sequence is TGTGCCAGCAGCTTAACAGCGGGAAAGTCCTACGAGCAGTACTTC. Its protein product is CASSLTAGKSYEQYF.

The rearrangement uses TRBV9 and TRBJ1-5; 8 positions match TRBD1. The germline V gene has CDR1 SGDLS and CDR2 YYNGEE. The V segment lost 0 bases and the J segment 11 bases; nucleotides outside the gene matches: 13. The CDR3 runs 16 residues. Written as DNA, the CDR3 is TGTGCCAGCAGCGTAGGCCTGGGACAGGCCTTTGAGACCCAGCATTTT. Amino acids: CASSVGLGQAFETQHF.

The genes are TRBV7-2 and TRBJ1-2; D call uncertain. The CDR3 covers 13 residues. V was shortened by 7 bases and J by 5 bases, with 14 bases between the two germline ends. Germline assignment: CDR1 SGHTA and CDR2 FQGNSA. Here the CDR3 DNA reads TGTGCCAGCACAGGCTTGCGCTATTATGGCTACACCTTC. Encoded protein: CASTGLRYYGYTF.

This clone was detected a few times. The gene calls are TRBV27 and TRBJ1-1, with D possibly matching TRBD1 (5 bases). Germline-derived CDR1 and CDR2 are MNHEY and SMNVEV (reference sequence). The CDR3 is 12 amino acids. V was pared by 6 bases and J by 11 bases, with 16 bases between. CDR3 DNA: TGTGCCAGCAGAGGCCTTCGGACAACGGCTTTCTTT. Its translation: CASRGLRTTAFF.

This clone has just a few counts. The genes are TRBV6-5 and TRBJ1-2; D possibly corresponds to TRBD1 (6 bases). CDR1 MNHEY and CDR2 SVGAGI come from the germline V gene. CDR3 size: 15 residues. Trimming cost V 0 bases and J 6 bases, with 14 bases left between them. The CDR3: CASSYSTTQGNGYTF. DNA of the CDR3: TGTGCCAGCAGTTACTCGACGACACAGGGCAATGGCTACACCTTC.

This chain connects TRBV9 to TRBJ2-1, with D perhaps matching TRBD1 (6 bases). Between the trimmed V and J ends, which lost 0 bases and 6 bases, there was a span of 19 bases. This CDR3 is built from 17 residues. CDR1 is SGDLS, CDR2 YYNGEE, per germline. As DNA, the CDR3 is TGTGCCAGCAGCGTAGGGTCGGGTGACAGGACCCTCAATGAGCAGTTCTTC. Translation: CASSVGSGDRTLNEQFF. Filled out from reference TRBV9 and TRBJ2-1, the complete variable domain reads DSGVTQTPKHLITATGQRVTLRCSPRSGDLSVYWYQQSLDQGLQFLIQYYNGEERAKGNILERFSAQQFPDLHSELNLSSLELGDSALYFCASSVGSGDRTLNEQFFGPGTRLTVL.